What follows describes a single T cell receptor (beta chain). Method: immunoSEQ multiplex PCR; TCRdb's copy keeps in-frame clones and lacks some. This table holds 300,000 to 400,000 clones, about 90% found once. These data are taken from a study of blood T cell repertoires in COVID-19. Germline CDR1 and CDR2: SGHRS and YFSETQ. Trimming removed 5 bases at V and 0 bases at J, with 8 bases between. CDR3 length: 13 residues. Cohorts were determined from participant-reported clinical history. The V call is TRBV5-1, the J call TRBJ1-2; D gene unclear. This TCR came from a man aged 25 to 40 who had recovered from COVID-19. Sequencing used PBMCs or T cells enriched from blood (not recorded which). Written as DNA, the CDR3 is TGCGCCAGCAGGGGCACAACTAACTATGGCTACACCTTC. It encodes CASRGTTNYGYTF.